There are many counts of the clone carrying this T cell receptor (beta chain). TCRdb's table, derived via immunoSEQ multiplex PCR, lists solely in-frame clones and lacks some. The sample yields approximately 89,000 clones, more than 80% seen once. These data come from a study of blood T cell repertoires in COVID-19. The germline V gene encodes CDR1 SGHNT and CDR2 YYREEE (reference sequence). This CDR3 contains 16 residues. The V gene end was trimmed by 2 bases and the J gene end by 4 bases; junction bases not matched to a gene: 10. The clonotype originates from a woman aged 80 or over with acute or convalescent COVID-19. V and J are TRBV5-4 and TRBJ2-5, with TRBD1 identical over 8 bases. The sample comprised peripheral blood. The CDR3, as DNA: TGTGCCAGCAGCTTTCCGGCAGGGGGCGATTCAGAGACCCAGTACTTC. It specifies CASSFPAGGDSETQYF.